These 12 T cell receptor beta chains came from one sample sequenced in a study of T cell responses to AZD1222 COVID-19 vaccine. Assay used: immunoSEQ multiplex PCR; TCRdb lists only in-frame clones, some missing. The data show roughly 190,000 clones, with approximately 90% seen just once and roughly 0.99% held by the top ten. Sample: peripheral blood, taken on day 0 of AZD1222 vaccination. These receptors all stem from an adult in good health.

The V and J genes are TRBV2 and TRBJ2-5, with D possibly matching TRBD1 (6 bases). V was cut by 4 bases and J by 3 bases, with 18 bases left in between. This CDR3 region has 16 residues. Germline V lookup: CDR1 SNHLY, CDR2 FYNNEI. The CDR3 loop reads CASSGSEGTKKETQYF. Written as DNA, the CDR3 is TGTGCCAGCAGTGGCTCCGAGGGGACAAAAAAAGAGACCCAGTACTTC.

This clone was counted between two and nine times. V is TRBV28 and J is TRBJ1-6; TRBD1 matches at 11 bases. The length of the CDR3 is 19 residues. Germline CDR1 is MDHEN and CDR2 is SYDVKM. J lost 6 bases, V lost 2 bases, and 12 bases had no gene match. In nucleotides, the CDR3 is TGTGCCAGCAGTTTACCTACTTACTCAGGACAGGGGGCTAATTCACCCCTCCACTTT. Translated: CASSLPTYSGQGANSPLHF.

The chain has TRBV5-6 and TRBJ1-3; 7 bases map to TRBD1. Germline CDR1 and CDR2: SGHDT and YYEEEE. The CDR3 is 15 amino acids. Trimming at V came to 2 bases and at J to 4 bases, leaving 6 bases not matched to a gene. The CDR3, as DNA: TGTGCCAGCAGCTTCCAACACAGGGGCGGAAACACCATATATTTT. The encoded protein is CASSFQHRGGNTIYF.

The J gene is TRBJ1-2, the V gene TRBV19; no reliable D call. V was clipped by 3 bases and J by 4 bases, with 12 bases between them. This CDR3 region has 14 residues. Germline lookup yields CDR1 LNHDA and CDR2 SQIVND (reference sequence). CDR3 bases: TGTGCCAGTAGTATGGCTGGCACCAGCTATGGCTACACCTTC. It is translated as CASSMAGTSYGYTF.

This chain uses TRBV4-3 with TRBJ1-2; no clear D gene. V dropped 2 bases and J dropped 2 bases, with 15 bases sitting between them. Germline assignment: CDR1 LGHNA and CDR2 YSLEER. This CDR3 is built from 16 residues. CDR3 sequence: CASSQKKDFFNYGYTF. The CDR3 DNA sequence: TGCGCCAGCAGCCAAAAAAAGGACTTTTTCAACTATGGCTACACCTTC.

V is TRBV10-3 and J is TRBJ1-1, with 8 bases fitting TRBD1. Trimming cost V 6 bases and J 1 base; bases outside gene matches: 10. CDR3 size: 16 residues. The germline V gene encodes CDR1 ENHRY and CDR2 SYGVKD. CDR3 sequence (DNA): TGTGCCATCAGCAGGGGGCCCGATTTGAGGAACACTGAAGCTTTCTTT. It codes for CAISRGPDLRNTEAFF.

The chain recombines TRBV9 with TRBJ2-3; TRBD2 is a possible D gene (7 bases). The V gene's germline CDR1 is SGDLS and CDR2 YYNGEE. The CDR3 contains 15 residues. Trimming removed 5 bases at V and 4 bases at J, with 17 bases between. CDR3 sequence: CASSPGGGGSDTQYF. CDR3 nucleotides: TGTGCCAGCAGTCCCGGCGGGGGCGGGTCAGATACGCAGTATTTT.

The chain has TRBV5-1 and TRBJ2-5, with 7 nucleotides matching TRBD2. The V segment lost 1 base and the J segment 2 bases; nucleotides outside the gene matches: 11. CDR3 size: 17 residues. Germline CDR1 reads SGHRS; CDR2 reads YFSETQ. The chain's CDR3 is CASSLFGSGMTQETQYF. CDR3 DNA sequence: TGCGCCAGCAGCTTGTTTGGGAGCGGGATGACACAAGAGACCCAGTACTTC.

This clone was counted once. V is TRBV19 and J is TRBJ1-2, with D unresolved. CDR3 length: 13 residues. V was pared by 11 bases and J by 4 bases, with 17 bases between. CDR1 is LNHDA and CDR2 is SQIVND in the germline V gene (reference sequence). The CDR3 protein is CASHPPGVYGYTF. CDR3 DNA sequence: TGTGCCTCCCACCCCCCGGGAGTCTATGGCTACACCTTC.

The V call is TRBV14, the J call TRBJ1-2, with D unclear. The germline gives CDR1 SGHDN, CDR2 FVKESK. Trimming took off 0 bases at V and 2 bases at J, with 7 bases between the two ends. This CDR3 contains 14 residues. CDR3 sequence: CASSQERGNYGYTF. In DNA form, the CDR3 reads TGTGCCAGCAGCCAAGAGAGAGGGAACTATGGCTACACCTTC.

This chain links TRBV7-2 with TRBJ2-1, with D unclear. The CDR3 runs 13 residues. With 6 bases removed from V and 0 bases from J, the gap between germline ends came to 6 bases. The V gene's germline CDR1 is SGHTA and CDR2 FQGNSA. As DNA, the CDR3 is TGTGCCAGCAGACAGAGCTCCTACAATGAGCAGTTCTTC. Translated, it gives CASRQSSYNEQFF.

The rearrangement joins TRBV6-5 to TRBJ1-1; 11 nucleotides line up with TRBD1. The J segment lost 4 bases and the V segment lost 8 bases, leaving 6 bases of the junction unmatched. CDR1 is MNHEY, CDR2 SVGAGI, per germline. CDR3 size: 14 residues. The CDR3 region has the DNA TGTGCCAGCTTGGCCGGGACAGGGGGCACTGAAGCTTTCTTT. Its protein is CASLAGTGGTEAFF.